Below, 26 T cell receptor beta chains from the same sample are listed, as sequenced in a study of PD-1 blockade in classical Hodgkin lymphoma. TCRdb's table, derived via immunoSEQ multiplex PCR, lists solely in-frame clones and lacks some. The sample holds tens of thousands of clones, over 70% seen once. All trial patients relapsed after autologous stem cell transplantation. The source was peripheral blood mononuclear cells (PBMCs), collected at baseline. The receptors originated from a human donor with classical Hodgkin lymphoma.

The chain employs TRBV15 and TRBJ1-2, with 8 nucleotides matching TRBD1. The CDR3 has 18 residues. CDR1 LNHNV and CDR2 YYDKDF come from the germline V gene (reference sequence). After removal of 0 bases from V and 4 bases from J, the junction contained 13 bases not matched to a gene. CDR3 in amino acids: CATSRDRQGAGITYGYTF. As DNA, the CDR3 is TGTGCCACCAGCAGAGATAGGCAGGGGGCCGGGATCACCTATGGCTACACCTTC.

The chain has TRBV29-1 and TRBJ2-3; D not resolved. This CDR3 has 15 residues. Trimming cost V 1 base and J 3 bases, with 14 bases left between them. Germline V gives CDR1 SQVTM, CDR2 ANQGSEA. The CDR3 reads CSVEVHSSKTDTQYF. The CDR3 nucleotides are TGCAGCGTTGAAGTTCACAGTTCTAAGACAGATACGCAGTATTTT.

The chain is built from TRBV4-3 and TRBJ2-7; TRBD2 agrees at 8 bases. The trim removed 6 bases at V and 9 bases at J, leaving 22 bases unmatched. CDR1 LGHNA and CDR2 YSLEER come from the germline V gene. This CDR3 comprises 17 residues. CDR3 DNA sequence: TGCGCCAGCAGGAGCCAGAGGCACAAAGCAGCGGGAGTTGTGCAGTACGTC. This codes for CASRSQRHKAAGVVQYV.

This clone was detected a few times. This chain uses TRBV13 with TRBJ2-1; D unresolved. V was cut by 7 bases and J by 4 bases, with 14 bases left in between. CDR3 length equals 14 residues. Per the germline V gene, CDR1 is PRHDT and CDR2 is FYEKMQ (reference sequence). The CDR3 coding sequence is TGTGCCAGCACCCCGCATTTGGGTTACAATGAGCAGTTCTTC. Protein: CASTPHLGYNEQFF.

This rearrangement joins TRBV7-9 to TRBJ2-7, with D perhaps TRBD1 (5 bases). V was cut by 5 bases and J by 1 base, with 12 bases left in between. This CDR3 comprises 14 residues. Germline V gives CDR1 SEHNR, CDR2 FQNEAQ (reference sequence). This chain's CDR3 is CASSPQGGSYEQYV. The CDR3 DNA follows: TGTGCCAGCAGCCCTCAGGGCGGATCCTACGAGCAGTACGTC.

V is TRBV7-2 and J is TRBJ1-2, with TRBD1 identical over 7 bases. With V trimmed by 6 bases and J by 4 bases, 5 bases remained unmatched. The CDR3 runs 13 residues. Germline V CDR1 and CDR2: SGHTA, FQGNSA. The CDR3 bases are TGTGCCAGCAGTCCTGACAGGGCCTATGGCTACACCTTC. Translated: CASSPDRAYGYTF.

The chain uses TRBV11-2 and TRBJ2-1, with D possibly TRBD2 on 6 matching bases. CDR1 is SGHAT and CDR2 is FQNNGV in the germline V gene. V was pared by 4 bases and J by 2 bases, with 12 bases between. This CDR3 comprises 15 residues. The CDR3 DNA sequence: TGTGCCAGCAGCTCTAGCGCCACGGCCTACAATGAGCAGTTCTTC. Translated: CASSSSATAYNEQFF.

CDR3 amino acids: CASSPNGLRLDTQYF. DNA of the CDR3: TGTGCCAGCAGCCCGAACGGACTCCGATTGGATACGCAGTATTTT. J is TRBJ2-3 and V is TRBV7-2; tentative D call: TRBD2 (5 bases). Trimming stripped 5 bases from V and 6 bases from J, with 18 bases between. The CDR3 covers 15 residues. Germline V lookup: CDR1 SGHTA, CDR2 FQGNSA.

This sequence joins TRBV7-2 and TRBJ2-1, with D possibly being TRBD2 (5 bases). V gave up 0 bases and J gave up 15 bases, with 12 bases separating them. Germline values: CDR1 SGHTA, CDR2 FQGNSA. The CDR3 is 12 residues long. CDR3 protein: CASSLAWGEGFF. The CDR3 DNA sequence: TGTGCCAGCAGCTTAGCTTGGGGAGAGGGGTTCTTC.

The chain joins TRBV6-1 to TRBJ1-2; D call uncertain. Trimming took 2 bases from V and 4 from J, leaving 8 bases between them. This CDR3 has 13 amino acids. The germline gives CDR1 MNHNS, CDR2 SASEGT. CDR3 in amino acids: CASSENSVYGYTF. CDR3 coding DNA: TGTGCCAGCAGTGAAAACAGTGTCTATGGCTACACCTTC.

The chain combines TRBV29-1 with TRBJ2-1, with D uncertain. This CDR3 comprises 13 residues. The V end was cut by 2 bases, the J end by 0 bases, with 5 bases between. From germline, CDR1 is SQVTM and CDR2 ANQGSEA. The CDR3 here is CSVERSSYNEQFF. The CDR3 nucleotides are TGCAGCGTTGAAAGGAGCTCCTACAATGAGCAGTTCTTC.

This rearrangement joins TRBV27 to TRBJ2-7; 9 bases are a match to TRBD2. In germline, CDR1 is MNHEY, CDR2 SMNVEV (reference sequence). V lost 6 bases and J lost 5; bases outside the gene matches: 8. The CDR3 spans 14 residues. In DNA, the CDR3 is TGTGCCAGCAGGGGACTAGCTGGCTCTCACGAGCAGTACTTC. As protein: CASRGLAGSHEQYF.

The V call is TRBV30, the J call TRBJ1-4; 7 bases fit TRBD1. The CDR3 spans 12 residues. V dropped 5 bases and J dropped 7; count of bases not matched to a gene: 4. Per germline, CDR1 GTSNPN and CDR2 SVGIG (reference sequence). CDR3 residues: CAWDRDFEKLFF. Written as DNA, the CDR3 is TGTGCCTGGGACAGGGACTTTGAAAAACTGTTTTTT.

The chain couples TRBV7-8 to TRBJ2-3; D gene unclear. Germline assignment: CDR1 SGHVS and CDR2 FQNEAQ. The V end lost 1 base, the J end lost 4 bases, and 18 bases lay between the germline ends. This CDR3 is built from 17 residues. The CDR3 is CASSLDPRPGKADTQYF. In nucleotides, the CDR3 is TGTGCCAGCAGCTTAGACCCGAGGCCGGGTAAGGCAGATACGCAGTATTTT.

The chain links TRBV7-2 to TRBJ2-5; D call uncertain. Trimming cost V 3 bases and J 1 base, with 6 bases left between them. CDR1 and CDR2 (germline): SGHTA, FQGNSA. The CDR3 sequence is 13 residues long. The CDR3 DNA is TGTGCCAGCAGCTTCCTTGGCCAAGAGACCCAGTACTTC. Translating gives CASSFLGQETQYF.

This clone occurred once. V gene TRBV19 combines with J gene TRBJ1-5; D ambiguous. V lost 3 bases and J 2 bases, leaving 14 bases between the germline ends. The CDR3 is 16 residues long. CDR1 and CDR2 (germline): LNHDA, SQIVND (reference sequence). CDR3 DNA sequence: TGTGCCAGTAGTATTTTAAGGGAGTTGGGCAATCAGCCCCAGCATTTT. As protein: CASSILRELGNQPQHF. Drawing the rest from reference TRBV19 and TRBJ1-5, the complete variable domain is DGGITQSPKYLFRKEGQNVTLSCEQNLNHDAMYWYRQDPGQGLRLIYYSQIVNDFQKGDIAEGYSVSREKKESFPLTVTSAQKNPTAFYLCASSILRELGNQPQHFGDGTRLSIL.

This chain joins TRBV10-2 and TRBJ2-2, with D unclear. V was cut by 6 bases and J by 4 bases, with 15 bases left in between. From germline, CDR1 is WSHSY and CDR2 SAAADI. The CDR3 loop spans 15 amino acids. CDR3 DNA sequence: TGCGCCAGCAGCCTCCTAGGGTCAAGCACCGGGGAGCTGTTTTTT. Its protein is CASSLLGSSTGELFF.

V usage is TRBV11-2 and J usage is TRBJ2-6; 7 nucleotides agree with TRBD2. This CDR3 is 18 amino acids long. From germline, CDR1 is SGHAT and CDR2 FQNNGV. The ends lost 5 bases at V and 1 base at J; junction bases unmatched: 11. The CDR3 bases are TGTGCCAGCAGCCTCCGGTCGAGCGGGGAATCTGGGGCCAACGTCCTGACTTTC. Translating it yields CASSLRSSGESGANVLTF. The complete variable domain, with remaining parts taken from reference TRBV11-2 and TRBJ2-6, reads EAGVAQSPRYKIIEKRQSVAFWCNPISGHATLYWYQQILGQGPKLLIQFQNNGVVDDSQLPKDRFSAERLKGVDSTLKIQPAKLEDSAVYLCASSLRSSGESGANVLTFGAGSRLTVL.

The CDR3 bases are TGTGCCAGCAGCTTAGACGGAACCTTAGGTACCGAGCAGTACTTC. Its protein is CASSLDGTLGTEQYF. J is TRBJ2-7 and V is TRBV5-4; D remains unclear. Per germline, CDR1 SGHNT and CDR2 YYREEE (reference sequence). CDR3 length equals 15 residues. V was shortened by 2 bases and J by 6 bases, with 18 bases between the two germline ends.

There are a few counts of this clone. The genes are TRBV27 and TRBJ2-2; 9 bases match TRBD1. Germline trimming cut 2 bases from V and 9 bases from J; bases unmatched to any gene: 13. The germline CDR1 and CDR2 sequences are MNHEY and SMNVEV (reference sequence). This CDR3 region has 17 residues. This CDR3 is CASSLIPGQGFLRELFF. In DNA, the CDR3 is TGTGCCAGCAGTTTAATTCCGGGACAGGGTTTTTTGAGGGAGCTGTTTTTT.

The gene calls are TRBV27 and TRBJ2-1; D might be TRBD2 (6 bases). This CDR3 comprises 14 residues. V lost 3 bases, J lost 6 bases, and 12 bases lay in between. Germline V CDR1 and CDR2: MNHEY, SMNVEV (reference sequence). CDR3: CASSLREMANEQFF. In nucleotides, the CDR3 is TGTGCCAGCAGTTTGCGGGAAATGGCCAATGAGCAGTTCTTC.

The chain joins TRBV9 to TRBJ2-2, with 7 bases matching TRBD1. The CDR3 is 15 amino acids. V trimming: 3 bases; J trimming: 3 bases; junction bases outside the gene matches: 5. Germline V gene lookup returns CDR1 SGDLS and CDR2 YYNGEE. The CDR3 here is CASSGTGWDTGELFF. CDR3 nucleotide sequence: TGTGCCAGCAGCGGGACAGGATGGGACACCGGGGAGCTGTTTTTT.

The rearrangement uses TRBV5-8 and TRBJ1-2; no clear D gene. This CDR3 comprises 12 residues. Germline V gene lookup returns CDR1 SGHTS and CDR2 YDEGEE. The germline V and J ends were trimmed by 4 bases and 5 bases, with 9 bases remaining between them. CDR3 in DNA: TGTGCCAGCAGCCCCGGACTTTATGGCTACACCTTC. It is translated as CASSPGLYGYTF.

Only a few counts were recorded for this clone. CDR3 amino acids: CASSWGLKDTEAFF. CDR3 coding DNA: TGCGCCAGCAGCTGGGGACTTAAGGATACTGAAGCTTTCTTT. The rearrangement uses TRBV4-3 and TRBJ1-1; perhaps TRBD1 as D (5 bases). With 5 bases removed from V and 5 bases from J, the gap between germline ends came to 15 bases. Germline CDR1 reads LGHNA; CDR2 reads YSLEER. This CDR3 region has 14 residues.

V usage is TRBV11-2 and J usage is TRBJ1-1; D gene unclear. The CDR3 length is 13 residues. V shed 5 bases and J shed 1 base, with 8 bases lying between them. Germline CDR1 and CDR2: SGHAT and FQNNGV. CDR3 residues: CASSRDPNTEAFF. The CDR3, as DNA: TGTGCCAGCAGCCGCGACCCGAACACTGAAGCTTTCTTT.

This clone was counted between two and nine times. CDR3 DNA sequence: TGTGCCAGCAGCATCTCCGGGACGGGAGAGACCCAGTACTTC. The encoded protein is CASSISGTGETQYF. The chain has TRBV5-6 and TRBJ2-5, with D possibly being TRBD1 or TRBD2 (5 bases each). The CDR3 spans 14 residues. The germline V gene has CDR1 SGHDT and CDR2 YYEEEE. Trimming left V 4 bases short and J 4 bases short, with 14 bases between.